This record concerns one T cell receptor (beta chain) sequence. These data come from a study of shared clonotypes between healthy human individuals. The wider study: Per donor, CD8 memory used one plate, CD8 naive used two, CD4 memory used three and CD4 naive used three.

This CDR3 contains 15 residues. In germline, CDR1 is SGHRS, CDR2 YFSETQ. Unmatched junction bases numbered 13, after V lost 4 bases and J lost 9 bases. Sequencing used immunoSEQ multiplex PCR; TCRdb keeps in-frame clones, though not all of them. The sample has over 850,000 clones, 78% seen once. The chain couples TRBV5-1 to TRBJ2-1, with 7 nucleotides matching TRBD2. Sequences were obtained from memory CD4+ T cells from PBMCs. Stated subset: CD45RA-negative fraction. The TCR comes from a man between 18 and 29 years old in good health. Some clones in this sample may be carry-over from other donors' samples. CDR3 amino acids: CASSTLAAPGSEQFF. The CDR3, as DNA: TGCGCCAGCAGCACCCTAGCGGCCCCAGGAAGTGAGCAGTTCTTC.